The rows below give T cell receptor beta chains drawn from one sample of a study of cytomegalovirus exposure and HLA in healthy donors. Sequencing was performed with immunoSEQ multiplex PCR; in TCRdb, only in-frame clones are kept and a portion is missing. Here the sample spans 150,000 to 180,000 clones, approximately 80% being singletons. The specimen was PBMCs. Receptors were obtained from a man aged 30-40 years in good health and CMV-seropositive. Both conserved end residues are part of each CDR3. Fields, in order: V gene, J gene, clone size, D gene, CDR3 protein, CDR3 DNA. The D gene is left open where the match is weak. Clone size appears in some rows only: once, few, many, or a class for an expanded clone.

V gene: TRBV7-6
J gene: TRBJ2-7
clone size: .
D gene: TRBD1
CDR3 protein: CASSEGQSYEQYF
CDR3 DNA: TGTGCCAGCAGCGAGGGACAGTCCTACGAGCAGTACTTC

V gene: TRBV6-5
J gene: TRBJ2-5
clone size: .
D gene: .
CDR3 protein: CASSLPGAQYF
CDR3 DNA: TGTGCCAGCAGCTTACCAGGGGCCCAGTACTTC

V gene: TRBV6-1
J gene: TRBJ2-1
clone size: .
D gene: .
CDR3 protein: CASSTSRNNEQFF
CDR3 DNA: TGTGCCAGCAGTACTAGCAGGAACAATGAGCAGTTCTTC

V gene: TRBV19
J gene: TRBJ1-4
clone size: .
D gene: TRBD1
CDR3 protein: CASSAGTGWDEKLFF
CDR3 DNA: TGTGCCAGTAGTGCAGGGACAGGGTGGGATGAAAAACTGTTTTTT

V gene: TRBV18
J gene: TRBJ1-4
clone size: .
D gene: TRBD1
CDR3 protein: CASSPNWTGNEKLFF
CDR3 DNA: TGTGCCAGCTCACCAAACTGGACAGGGAATGAAAAACTGTTTTTT

V gene: TRBV5-1
J gene: TRBJ2-3
clone size: .
D gene: TRBD2
CDR3 protein: CASSLWLAGGSTDTQYF
CDR3 DNA: TGCGCCAGCAGCTTGTGGCTAGCGGGAGGGAGCACAGATACGCAGTATTTT

V gene: TRBV9
J gene: TRBJ2-1
clone size: .
D gene: .
CDR3 protein: CASSVSPTYNEQFF
CDR3 DNA: TGTGCCAGCAGCGTATCCCCTACCTACAATGAGCAGTTCTTC

V gene: TRBV7-2
J gene: TRBJ2-5
clone size: .
D gene: .
CDR3 protein: CASSLGRGRKTQYF
CDR3 DNA: TGTGCCAGCAGCTTAGGTAGGGGAAGGAAGACCCAGTACTTC

V gene: TRBV28
J gene: TRBJ1-4
clone size: .
D gene: .
CDR3 protein: CASSLGPNEKLFF
CDR3 DNA: TGTGCCAGCTCTTTGGGCCCTAATGAAAAACTGTTTTTT

V gene: TRBV5-1
J gene: TRBJ2-1
clone size: .
D gene: TRBD2
CDR3 protein: CASGLAAGGEQFF
CDR3 DNA: TGCGCCAGCGGACTAGCGGCGGGGGGTGAGCAGTTCTTC

V gene: TRBV19
J gene: TRBJ2-3
clone size: .
D gene: TRBD2
CDR3 protein: CASSTIAGSPDTQYF
CDR3 DNA: TGTGCCAGTAGTACCATAGCGGGATCCCCAGATACGCAGTATTTT

V gene: TRBV5-4
J gene: TRBJ1-5
clone size: .
D gene: TRBD1
CDR3 protein: CASSKGTDNQPQHF
CDR3 DNA: TGTGCCAGCAGCAAAGGGACAGACAATCAGCCCCAGCATTTT

V gene: TRBV4-1
J gene: TRBJ1-3
clone size: .
D gene: .
CDR3 protein: CASSPRASSGNTIYF
CDR3 DNA: TGCGCCAGCAGCCCGCGGGCTAGCTCTGGAAACACCATATATTTT

V gene: TRBV4-2
J gene: TRBJ2-1
clone size: .
D gene: TRBD1
CDR3 protein: CASSQAPGGLNNEQFF
CDR3 DNA: TGTGCCAGCAGCCAAGCGCCAGGGGGCTTAAACAATGAGCAGTTCTTC

V gene: TRBV15
J gene: TRBJ2-7
clone size: .
D gene: .
CDR3 protein: CATSRVGRVYEQYF
CDR3 DNA: TGTGCCACCAGCAGAGTCGGCAGGGTCTACGAGCAGTACTTC

V gene: TRBV4-2
J gene: TRBJ1-1
clone size: .
D gene: .
CDR3 protein: CASSQVYRVDTEAFF
CDR3 DNA: TGTGCCAGCAGCCAAGTTTACAGGGTGGACACTGAAGCTTTCTTT

V gene: TRBV9
J gene: TRBJ2-1
clone size: .
D gene: TRBD1
CDR3 protein: CASSGQGAFEQFF
CDR3 DNA: TGTGCCAGCAGCGGACAGGGGGCGTTTGAGCAGTTCTTC

V gene: TRBV15
J gene: TRBJ1-5
clone size: .
D gene: .
CDR3 protein: CATSRVYSNQPQHF
CDR3 DNA: TGTGCCACCAGCCGAGTTTATAGCAATCAGCCCCAGCATTTT

V gene: TRBV28
J gene: TRBJ1-5
clone size: .
D gene: .
CDR3 protein: CASSRRDLQFPPQHF
CDR3 DNA: TGTGCCAGCAGCCGGCGGGACCTCCAGTTCCCGCCCCAGCATTTT

V gene: TRBV28
J gene: TRBJ2-3
clone size: .
D gene: TRBD2
CDR3 protein: CASSTRLAGDTQYF
CDR3 DNA: TGTGCCAGCAGTACTCGACTAGCGGGTGATACGCAGTATTTT

V gene: TRBV25-1
J gene: TRBJ2-7
clone size: .
D gene: TRBD1
CDR3 protein: CASSPQGKYEQYF
CDR3 DNA: TGTGCCAGCAGCCCACAGGGGAAATACGAGCAGTACTTC

V gene: TRBV7-9
J gene: TRBJ2-7
clone size: .
D gene: .
CDR3 protein: CSSSLESTYDYEQYF
CDR3 DNA: TGTTCCAGCAGCTTAGAGTCAACATACGACTACGAGCAGTACTTC

V gene: TRBV25-1
J gene: TRBJ2-5
clone size: few
D gene: TRBD1
CDR3 protein: CASSLKGTGGKTQYF
CDR3 DNA: TGTGCCAGCAGTCTAAAAGGGACAGGGGGGAAGACCCAGTACTTC

V gene: TRBV11-2
J gene: TRBJ1-2
clone size: .
D gene: .
CDR3 protein: CASSLERRAGEGYTF
CDR3 DNA: TGTGCCAGCAGCTTAGAACGGCGGGCAGGGGAGGGCTACACCTTC

V gene: TRBV6-1
J gene: TRBJ2-7
clone size: .
D gene: TRBD2
CDR3 protein: CASSEVAGGTYEQYF
CDR3 DNA: TGTGCCAGCAGTGAAGTTGCGGGAGGGACCTACGAGCAGTACTTC

V gene: TRBV7-2
J gene: TRBJ1-1
clone size: .
D gene: TRBD1
CDR3 protein: CASSLTGGTNTEAFF
CDR3 DNA: TGTGCCAGCAGCTTGACAGGGGGCACGAACACTGAAGCTTTCTTT

V gene: TRBV11-3
J gene: TRBJ1-2
clone size: .
D gene: TRBD1
CDR3 protein: CASSAGTAGLVTF
CDR3 DNA: TGTGCCAGCAGCGCGGGGACAGCCGGTTTGGTAACCTTC

V gene: TRBV27
J gene: TRBJ2-7
clone size: .
D gene: TRBD1
CDR3 protein: CASSVDPRTGSSYEQYF
CDR3 DNA: TGTGCCAGCAGTGTAGACCCCCGGACAGGGAGCTCCTACGAGCAGTACTTC

V gene: TRBV5-4
J gene: TRBJ1-5
clone size: .
D gene: .
CDR3 protein: CASSLGGGAEPQHF
CDR3 DNA: TGTGCCAGCAGCTTGGGGGGGGGTGCAGAGCCCCAGCATTTT

V gene: TRBV28
J gene: TRBJ2-3
clone size: .
D gene: TRBD2
CDR3 protein: CASSLGLAGGLGDTQYF
CDR3 DNA: TGTGCCAGCAGTTTAGGACTAGCGGGAGGGCTCGGAGATACGCAGTATTTT

V gene: TRBV5-6
J gene: TRBJ1-1
clone size: few
D gene: TRBD1
CDR3 protein: CASSLGWQGASEAFF
CDR3 DNA: TGTGCCAGCAGCTTGGGGTGGCAGGGGGCGAGTGAAGCTTTCTTT

V gene: TRBV2
J gene: TRBJ1-5
clone size: .
D gene: .
CDR3 protein: CASTRQVDQPQHF
CDR3 DNA: TGTGCCAGCACCCGACAAGTCGATCAGCCCCAGCATTTT

V gene: TRBV27
J gene: TRBJ2-7
clone size: .
D gene: TRBD2
CDR3 protein: CASSPLLAGGPNYEQYF
CDR3 DNA: TGTGCCAGCAGTCCTCTTTTAGCGGGAGGGCCTAACTACGAGCAGTACTTC

V gene: TRBV5-1
J gene: TRBJ2-7
clone size: .
D gene: .
CDR3 protein: CASSLGWSANEQYF
CDR3 DNA: TGCGCCAGCAGCTTGGGATGGAGTGCTAACGAGCAGTACTTC

V gene: TRBV5-1
J gene: TRBJ2-2
clone size: .
D gene: TRBD1
CDR3 protein: CASNRGQGDTGELFF
CDR3 DNA: TGCGCCAGCAATAGGGGTCAGGGGGACACCGGGGAGCTGTTTTTT